This TCR beta chain was recovered during a study of T-cell memory formation after mild COVID-19. Looking at the study overall: TCR clusters showed largely donor specificity. Study results and limitations: Contracting CD8+ clones were enriched in EMRA, CD4+ mainly in CM and EM.

MiXCR, run by TCRdb on the 5' RACE reads, gives a single entry per CDR3 protein. The sample has around 340,000 distinct CDR3 sequences, 10% to 15% seen once. The V end lost 3 bases, the J end lost 0 bases, and 10 bases lay between the germline ends. Per the germline V gene, CDR1 is SGHNT and CDR2 is YYREEE (reference sequence). The CDR3 covers 14 residues. This clonotype showed up just a few times. As yet, its antigen is unknown. This sequence originates from a young man who had mild COVID-19 (a few samples of this study predate the infection). Cell type and time point are not known. The sequenced sample was PBMCs or a T cell subset sorted from them (not recorded which). The V call is TRBV5-4, the J call TRBJ2-7, with D perhaps matching TRBD1 (6 bases). The CDR3 spells CASSWDTSSYEQYF. CDR3 DNA sequence: TGTGCCAGCAGCTGGGACACTTCCTCCTACGAGCAGTACTTC. The full variable domain, completed using reference TRBV5-4 and TRBJ2-7, is ETGVTQSPTHLIKTRGQQVTLRCSSQSGHNTVSWYQQALGQGPQFIFQYYREEENGRGNFPPRFSGLQFPNYSSELNVNALELDDSALYLCASSWDTSSYEQYFGPGTRLTVT.